The 8 T cell receptor beta chains below were found in one sample sequenced in a study of T cell responses to AZD1222 COVID-19 vaccine. Sequenced by immunoSEQ multiplex PCR; TCRdb stores in-frame clones only, minus some. This sample has 170,000 or so clones; almost 90% occur once, and the top ten carry around a tenth. The sequencing here drew on peripheral blood, taken 28 days after the second AZD1222 dose. The receptor set was obtained from an adult who received the AZD1222 COVID-19 vaccine.

V usage is TRBV9 and J usage is TRBJ2-1, with D uncertain. Germline CDR1 and CDR2: SGDLS and YYNGEE. With 4 bases removed from V and 7 bases from J, the gap between germline ends came to 12 bases. This CDR3 has 13 amino acids. For the CDR3, the DNA is TGTGCCAGCAGCTCTCAAGCGAGGAATGAGCAGTTCTTC. It yields the protein CASSSQARNEQFF.

The CDR3 nucleotides are TGTGCCAGCGGATGGGACAGGATCTCCTACGAGCAGTACTTC. This gives the protein CASGWDRISYEQYF. The rearrangement joins TRBV2 to TRBJ2-7, with TRBD1 identical over 8 bases. V shed 8 bases, J shed 0 bases, and the junction held 6 bases outside the gene matches. Germline V CDR1 and CDR2: SNHLY, FYNNEI. There are 14 residues in the CDR3.

This clone has only one observation. The rearrangement joins TRBV2 to TRBJ2-7; TRBD1 matches at 7 bases. The ends lost 2 bases at V and 0 bases at J; junction bases unmatched: 4. From germline, CDR1 is SNHLY and CDR2 FYNNEI. This CDR3 spans 15 amino acids. DNA of the CDR3: TGTGCCAGCAGTGAAAAACAGGGGAGCTCCTACGAGCAGTACTTC. Amino acids: CASSEKQGSSYEQYF.

V usage is TRBV7-6 and J usage is TRBJ1-2; D remains ambiguous. CDR1 and CDR2 from the germline V gene are SGHVS and FNYEAQ. V lost 1 base and J 7 bases, leaving 19 bases between the germline ends. The CDR3 has 16 amino acids. CDR3 bases: TGTGCCAGCAGCTTAGACCGGGGTCGTCGGGAGTTTGGCTACACCTTC. Amino acid sequence: CASSLDRGRREFGYTF.

The gene calls are TRBV4-1 and TRBJ2-5, with 8 bases lining up with TRBD2. Germline values: CDR1 MGHRA, CDR2 YSYEKL. V lost 4 bases, J lost 1 base, and 8 bases stayed unmatched. This CDR3 is built from 16 residues. CDR3: CASSRYSGAIQETQYF. CDR3 sequence (DNA): TGCGCCAGCAGCCGGTATAGCGGGGCCATCCAAGAGACCCAGTACTTC.

This clone has a handful of counts. This rearrangement joins TRBV4-3 to TRBJ1-4, with 8 bases fitting TRBD1. Per germline, CDR1 LGHNA and CDR2 YSLEER. The V gene end was trimmed by 4 bases and the J gene end by 8 bases; junction bases not matched to a gene: 12. CDR3 length: 16 amino acids. The CDR3 sequence: CASSPGVAGGREKLFF. CDR3 coding DNA: TGCGCCAGCAGCCCAGGTGTTGCAGGGGGCAGGGAAAAACTGTTTTTT.

A single count supports this clone. The chain recombines TRBV18 with TRBJ2-5; TRBD1 might be the D (6 bases). The CDR3 runs 14 residues. Per the germline V gene, CDR1 is KGHSH and CDR2 is LQKENI. V was cut by 4 bases and J by 3 bases, with 12 bases left in between. In DNA, the CDR3 is TGTGCCAGCTCACTCCTGGGACAAGAAGAGACCCAGTACTTC. It encodes CASSLLGQEETQYF.

The gene calls are TRBV14 and TRBJ2-1, with 7 bases lining up with TRBD1. The CDR3 is 15 residues long. The V gene's germline CDR1 is SGHDN and CDR2 FVKESK. V shed 4 bases and J 7 bases; nucleotides not matched to a gene: 10. The CDR3 protein is CASSLLSTGLNEQFF. The CDR3 DNA is TGTGCCAGCAGCCTCCTGTCGACAGGGCTTAATGAGCAGTTCTTC.